These 11 T cell receptor beta chains were sequenced from one sample in a study of blood T cells in healthy people across ages. The use of a sample-barcoded 5' primer and a J-beta primer mix characterized a second PCR of about 7 to 12 cycles. From the 5' RACE reads, TCRdb called clonotypes with MiXCR, one entry per CDR3 protein. Of 850,000 to 1,300,000 distinct CDR3 sequences in the sample, around 43% are singletons; the top ten hold approximately 17%. Specimen: blood. The origin of the receptors is a woman aged 55-70 years in good health.

The chain joins TRBV20-1 to TRBJ2-7, with D unresolved. Trimming removed 3 bases from V and 0 bases from J, with 18 bases in between. This CDR3 has 16 amino acids. Germline CDR1 DFQATT, CDR2 SNEGSKA (reference sequence). The CDR3 DNA reads as TGCAGTGCTAGGTCTAGGTCCGCCTTCGGCTCCTACGAGCAGTACTTC. It translates to CSARSRSAFGSYEQYF.

The CDR3: CSVGQGGSTDTQYF. CDR3 in DNA: TGCAGCGTTGGACAGGGGGGGAGCACAGATACGCAGTATTTT. The rearrangement links TRBV29-1 to TRBJ2-3, with 9 positions matching TRBD1. The CDR3 totals 14 residues. The germline CDR1 and CDR2 sequences are SQVTM and ANQGSEA. Losses at the gene ends were 4 bases for V and 0 bases for J; bases not matched to a gene: 2.

This clonotype was seen only a few times. The chain combines TRBV27 with TRBJ1-5, with 8 bases aligning to TRBD1. The germline CDR1 and CDR2 sequences are MNHEY and SMNVEV (reference sequence). CDR3 length: 15 amino acids. The ends lost 5 bases at V and 6 bases at J; junction bases unmatched: 9. CDR3 in amino acids: CASSPDRDLRQPQHF. The CDR3 nucleotides are TGTGCCAGCAGTCCGGACAGGGATCTGCGTCAGCCCCAGCATTTT.

This clonotype was found once. This chain links TRBV29-1 with TRBJ1-2; 8 bases are a match to TRBD1. The CDR3 contains 14 residues. Trimming at V came to 3 bases and at J to 7 bases, leaving 10 bases not matched to a gene. In germline, CDR1 is SQVTM, CDR2 ANQGSEA. The CDR3 DNA sequence: TGCAGCGTTGACATTAGACAGGGGCTAGGTGGCTACACCTTC. Its protein is CSVDIRQGLGGYTF.

Only a few counts were recorded for this clonotype. This rearrangement joins TRBV20-1 to TRBJ2-3; D gene unclear. The CDR3 length is 14 residues. Between the trimmed V and J ends, which lost 6 bases and 0 bases, there was a span of 13 bases. Germline V gives CDR1 DFQATT, CDR2 SNEGSKA (reference sequence). CDR3 DNA: TGCAGTGCGGCCCAGTATACTAGCACAGATACGCAGTATTTT. It codes for CSAAQYTSTDTQYF.

V usage is TRBV20-1 and J usage is TRBJ2-1; 7 nucleotides agree with TRBD2. After removal of 0 bases from V and 6 bases from J, the junction contained 17 bases not matched to a gene. This CDR3 contains 18 residues. In germline, CDR1 is DFQATT, CDR2 SNEGSKA (reference sequence). This CDR3 reads CSARDPTPSSGRGNEQFF. For the CDR3, the DNA is TGCAGTGCTAGAGACCCGACCCCCTCTAGCGGTAGGGGCAATGAGCAGTTCTTC.

J is TRBJ2-7 and V is TRBV15, with D unresolved. V was trimmed by 0 bases and J by 3 bases, leaving 9 bases between them. Per germline, CDR1 LNHNV and CDR2 YYDKDF (reference sequence). The CDR3 is 14 amino acids. The CDR3 sequence is CATSREAGRYEQYF. CDR3 in DNA: TGTGCCACCAGCAGAGAAGCAGGCCGCTACGAGCAGTACTTC.

V and J are TRBV5-1 and TRBJ2-5; 10 bases line up with TRBD2. With V trimmed by 4 bases and J by 5 bases, 11 bases remained unmatched. The CDR3 has 16 amino acids. From germline, CDR1 is SGHRS and CDR2 YFSETQ. CDR3 bases: TGCGCCAGCAGCCCTTATTTAGCGGGAGGAATGGAGACCCAGTACTTC. Its translation: CASSPYLAGGMETQYF. Full variable domain (outside the CDR3, taken from reference TRBV5-1 and TRBJ2-5): KAGVTQTPRYLIKTRGQQVTLSCSPISGHRSVSWYQQTPGQGLQFLFEYFSETQRNKGNFPGRFSGRQFSNSRSEMNVSTLELGDSALYLCASSPYLAGGMETQYFGPGTRLLVL.

This rearrangement joins TRBV6-5 to TRBJ2-7; weak D call: TRBD2 (5 bases). The germline gives CDR1 MNHEY, CDR2 SVGAGI. This CDR3 has 13 amino acids. Trimming took 6 bases from V and 3 from J, leaving 12 bases between them. CDR3 amino acids: CASRRDLVYEQYF. Written as DNA, the CDR3 is TGTGCCAGCAGGAGGGATCTCGTCTACGAGCAGTACTTC.

The J gene is TRBJ2-3, the V gene TRBV7-2; D call uncertain. The CDR3 length is 15 residues. Germline V gene lookup returns CDR1 SGHTA and CDR2 FQGNSA. Trimming removed 0 bases from V and 2 bases from J, with 9 bases in between. The chain's CDR3 is CASSLAAYATDTQYF. The CDR3 DNA reads as TGTGCCAGCAGCTTAGCGGCCTACGCCACAGATACGCAGTATTTT.

This chain uses TRBV28 with TRBJ2-3; TRBD2 agrees at 9 bases. There are 15 residues in the CDR3. The germline V gene has CDR1 MDHEN and CDR2 SYDVKM. V dropped 7 bases and J dropped 3; count of bases not matched to a gene: 8. Written as DNA, the CDR3 is TGTGCCAGCAACCCTAGCGGGATCTTTACAGATACGCAGTATTTT. This translates into CASNPSGIFTDTQYF. The full variable domain, in which reference TRBV28 and TRBJ2-3 provide the parts outside the CDR3, is DVKVTQSSRYLVKRTGEKVFLECVQDMDHENMFWYRQDPGLGLRLIYFSYDVKMKEKGDIPEGYSVSREKKERFSLILESASTNQTSMYLCASNPSGIFTDTQYFGPGTRLTVL.